This T cell receptor beta chain was identified during a study of cytomegalovirus exposure and HLA in healthy donors. Study conclusions and caveats: Previously analyzed data showed that most TCR beta V segments were productive at a frequency of about 87% or about 30%.

The PCR was carried out with 60 Vbeta primers and 13 Jbeta primers. Method: immunoSEQ multiplex PCR; TCRdb's copy keeps in-frame clones and lacks some. The sample holds 75,000 to 90,000 clones, over 60% seen once. The CDR3 has 16 residues. J was trimmed by 6 bases and V by 4 bases; bases with no gene match: 13. Germline CDR1 SEHNR, CDR2 FQNEAQ (reference sequence). For this clone: Antigen unknown.

Material for sequencing was PBMCs. The sequence was collected from a man between 40 and 49 years old in good health and CMV-seronegative. The chain couples TRBV7-9 to TRBJ1-1, with TRBD1 identical over 8 bases. The CDR3 spells CASSSKAWGTGAEAFF. CDR3 DNA sequence: TGTGCCAGCAGCTCCAAGGCGTGGGGGACAGGCGCTGAAGCTTTCTTT.